This T cell receptor beta chain derives from a study of regulatory T cells in long-lasting Graves disease. Germline V gene data show CDR1 as GTSNPN and CDR2 as SVGIG (reference sequence). CDR3 length: 17 residues. V was trimmed by 0 bases and J by 4 bases, leaving 16 bases between them. For TCR beta, libraries came from iRepertoire HTBI primers and Arm-PCR of CDR3 regions. TCRdb analysed the multiplex PCR reads with MiXCR anew, one entry per CDR3 protein. Of some 350,000 distinct CDR3 sequences in the sample, about 17% were seen once. Described time point: newly diagnosed GD, antithyroid drugs for less than 3 months. Researchers made the TCR library from RNA that was extracted from PBMCs. Recruitment took place at an endocrinology department in Xi'an, China. In this sample, this clonotype turned up many times. These data were also filed under a second study, of T cells in Graves' hyperthyroidism and ophthalmopathy. From that report: When ophthalmopathy did not progress within 18 months, Graves' hyperthyroidism was considered stable.

The receptor comes from a woman between 18 and 30 years old with Graves disease. The chain recombines TRBV30 with TRBJ2-6, with a weak D call TRBD2 (6 bases). Sequences were derived from peripheral blood mononuclear cells (PBMCs), sampled at new diagnosis, from a patient treated with antithyroid drugs. Written as DNA, the CDR3 is TGTGCCTGGAGTGTACTAGGCGGGACTGCCGGGGCCAACGTCCTGACTTTC. It translates to CAWSVLGGTAGANVLTF.